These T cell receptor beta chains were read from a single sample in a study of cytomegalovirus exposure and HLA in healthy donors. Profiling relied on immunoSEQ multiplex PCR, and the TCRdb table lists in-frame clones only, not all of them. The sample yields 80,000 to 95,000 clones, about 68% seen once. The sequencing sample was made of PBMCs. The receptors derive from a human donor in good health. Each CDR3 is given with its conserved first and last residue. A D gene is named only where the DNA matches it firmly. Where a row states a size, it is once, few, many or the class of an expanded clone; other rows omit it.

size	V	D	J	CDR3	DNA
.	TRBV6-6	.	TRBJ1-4	CASSDVGVEKLFF	TGTGCCAGCAGCGACGTAGGGGTAGAAAAACTGTTTTTT
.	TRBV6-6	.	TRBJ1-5	CASSYSWGAFQPQHF	TGTGCCAGCAGTTACTCTTGGGGAGCGTTTCAGCCCCAGCATTTT
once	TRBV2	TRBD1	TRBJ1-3	CASSTNRGQGNTIYF	TGTGCCAGCAGTACTAACAGGGGGCAAGGAAACACCATATATTTT
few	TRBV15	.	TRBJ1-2	CATSRDGDGYGYTF	TGTGCCACCAGCAGAGATGGAGACGGCTATGGCTACACCTTC
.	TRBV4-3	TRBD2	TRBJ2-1	CASSQVGTSGGYEQFF	TGCGCCAGCAGCCAAGTAGGGACTAGCGGGGGCTATGAGCAGTTCTTC
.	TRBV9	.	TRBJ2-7	CASSVAGGPGYEQYF	TGTGCCAGCAGCGTAGCCGGGGGTCCAGGCTACGAGCAGTACTTC
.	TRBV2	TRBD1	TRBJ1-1	CAGSATGGDTEAFF	TGTGCCGGCAGCGCGACAGGGGGCGACACTGAAGCTTTCTTT
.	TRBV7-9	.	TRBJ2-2	CASSSRPQGNTGELFF	TGTGCCAGCAGCTCGAGACCCCAGGGGAACACCGGGGAGCTGTTTTTT
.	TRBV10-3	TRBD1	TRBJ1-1	CAISEATGGATTEAFF	TGTGCCATCAGTGAGGCAACAGGGGGCGCGACCACTGAAGCTTTCTTT
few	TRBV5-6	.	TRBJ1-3	CASSLGRTRNTIYF	TGTGCCAGCAGCTTGGGCAGAACTAGAAACACCATATATTTT
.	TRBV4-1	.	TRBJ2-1	CASSQVDIIAYNEQFF	TGCGCCAGCAGCCAAGTTGACATAATAGCCTACAATGAGCAGTTCTTC
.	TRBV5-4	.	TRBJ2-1	CASRVNSYNEQFF	TGTGCCAGTCGGGTCAACTCCTACAATGAGCAGTTCTTC
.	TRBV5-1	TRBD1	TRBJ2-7	CASSVDRGLYEQYF	TGCGCCAGCAGCGTGGACAGGGGTTTATACGAGCAGTACTTC
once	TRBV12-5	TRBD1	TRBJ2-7	CASGLGQGPYEQYF	TGTGCTAGTGGTTTGGGACAGGGACCATACGAGCAGTACTTC
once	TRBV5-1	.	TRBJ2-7	CASSLEQGGTYEQYF	TGCGCCAGCAGCTTAGAACAGGGGGGGACCTACGAGCAGTACTTC
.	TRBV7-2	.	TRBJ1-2	CASSLGGAGDGYTF	TGTGCCAGCAGCTTAGGCGGGGCGGGAGATGGCTACACCTTC
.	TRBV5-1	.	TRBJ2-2	CASRQSNTGELFF	TGCGCCAGCAGACAGTCGAACACCGGGGAGCTGTTTTTT
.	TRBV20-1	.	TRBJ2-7	CSVAKSYEQYF	TGCAGTGTCGCGAAGTCCTACGAGCAGTACTTC
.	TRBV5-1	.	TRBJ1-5	CASSLDPGVDQPQHF	TGCGCCAGCAGCTTGGATCCGGGAGTTGATCAGCCCCAGCATTTT
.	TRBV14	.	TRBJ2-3	CASSLNRATGRADTQYF	TGTGCCAGCAGCCTAAACCGGGCCACAGGGCGGGCAGATACGCAGTATTTT